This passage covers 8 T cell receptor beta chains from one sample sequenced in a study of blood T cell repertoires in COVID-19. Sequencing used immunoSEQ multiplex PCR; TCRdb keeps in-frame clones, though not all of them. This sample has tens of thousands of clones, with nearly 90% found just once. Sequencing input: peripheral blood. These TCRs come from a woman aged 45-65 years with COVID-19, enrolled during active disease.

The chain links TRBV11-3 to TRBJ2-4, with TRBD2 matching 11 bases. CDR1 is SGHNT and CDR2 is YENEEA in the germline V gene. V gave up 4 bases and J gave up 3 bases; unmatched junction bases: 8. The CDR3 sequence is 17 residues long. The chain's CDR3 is CASSSPGLAEIKNIQYF. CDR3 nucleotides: TGTGCCAGCAGCTCCCCGGGACTAGCGGAAATCAAAAACATTCAGTACTTC.

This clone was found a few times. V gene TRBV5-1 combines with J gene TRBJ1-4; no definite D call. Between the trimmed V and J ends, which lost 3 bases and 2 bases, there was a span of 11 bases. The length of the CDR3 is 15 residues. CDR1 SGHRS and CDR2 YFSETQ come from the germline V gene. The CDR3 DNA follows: TGCGCCAGCAGCTCCTCACGGAGGACTAATGAAAAACTGTTTTTT. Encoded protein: CASSSSRRTNEKLFF.

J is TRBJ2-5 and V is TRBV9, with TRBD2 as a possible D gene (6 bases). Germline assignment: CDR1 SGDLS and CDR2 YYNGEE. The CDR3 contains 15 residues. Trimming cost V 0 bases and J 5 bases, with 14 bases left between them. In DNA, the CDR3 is TGTGCCAGCAGCGTAGCAACAGGAGGGTTGGAGACCCAGTACTTC. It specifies CASSVATGGLETQYF.

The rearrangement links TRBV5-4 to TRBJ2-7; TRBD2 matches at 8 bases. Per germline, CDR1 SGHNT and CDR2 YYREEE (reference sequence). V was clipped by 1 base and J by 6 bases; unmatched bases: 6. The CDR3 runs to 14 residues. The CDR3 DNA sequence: TGTGCCAGCAGCTTGCCGTACGGGGGGGGCGAGCAGTACTTC. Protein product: CASSLPYGGGEQYF.

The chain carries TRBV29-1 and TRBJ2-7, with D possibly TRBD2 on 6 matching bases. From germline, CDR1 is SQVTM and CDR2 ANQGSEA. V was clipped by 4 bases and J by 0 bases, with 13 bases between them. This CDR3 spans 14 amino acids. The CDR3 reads CSVAFHGSSYEQYF. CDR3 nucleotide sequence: TGCAGCGTTGCTTTTCACGGGAGCTCCTACGAGCAGTACTTC.

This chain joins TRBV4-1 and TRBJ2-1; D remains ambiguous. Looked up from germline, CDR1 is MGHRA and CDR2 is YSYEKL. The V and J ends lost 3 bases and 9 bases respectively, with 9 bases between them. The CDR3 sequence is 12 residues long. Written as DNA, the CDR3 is TGCGCCAGCAGCCACCCTCTAGGTGAGCAGTTCTTC. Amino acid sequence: CASSHPLGEQFF.

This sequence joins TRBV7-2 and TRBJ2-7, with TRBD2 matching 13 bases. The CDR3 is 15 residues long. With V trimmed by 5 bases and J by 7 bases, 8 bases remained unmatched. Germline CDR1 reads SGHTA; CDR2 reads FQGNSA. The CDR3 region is CASSEQTSGRREQYF. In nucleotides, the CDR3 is TGTGCCAGCAGCGAACAGACTAGCGGGAGGCGGGAGCAGTACTTC.

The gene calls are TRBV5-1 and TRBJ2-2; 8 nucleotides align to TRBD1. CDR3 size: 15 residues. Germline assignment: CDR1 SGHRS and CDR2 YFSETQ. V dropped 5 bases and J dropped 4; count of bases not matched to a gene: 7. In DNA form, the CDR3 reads TGCGCCAGCAGAGACAGGGGTTATAGCACCGGGGAGCTGTTTTTT. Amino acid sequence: CASRDRGYSTGELFF.